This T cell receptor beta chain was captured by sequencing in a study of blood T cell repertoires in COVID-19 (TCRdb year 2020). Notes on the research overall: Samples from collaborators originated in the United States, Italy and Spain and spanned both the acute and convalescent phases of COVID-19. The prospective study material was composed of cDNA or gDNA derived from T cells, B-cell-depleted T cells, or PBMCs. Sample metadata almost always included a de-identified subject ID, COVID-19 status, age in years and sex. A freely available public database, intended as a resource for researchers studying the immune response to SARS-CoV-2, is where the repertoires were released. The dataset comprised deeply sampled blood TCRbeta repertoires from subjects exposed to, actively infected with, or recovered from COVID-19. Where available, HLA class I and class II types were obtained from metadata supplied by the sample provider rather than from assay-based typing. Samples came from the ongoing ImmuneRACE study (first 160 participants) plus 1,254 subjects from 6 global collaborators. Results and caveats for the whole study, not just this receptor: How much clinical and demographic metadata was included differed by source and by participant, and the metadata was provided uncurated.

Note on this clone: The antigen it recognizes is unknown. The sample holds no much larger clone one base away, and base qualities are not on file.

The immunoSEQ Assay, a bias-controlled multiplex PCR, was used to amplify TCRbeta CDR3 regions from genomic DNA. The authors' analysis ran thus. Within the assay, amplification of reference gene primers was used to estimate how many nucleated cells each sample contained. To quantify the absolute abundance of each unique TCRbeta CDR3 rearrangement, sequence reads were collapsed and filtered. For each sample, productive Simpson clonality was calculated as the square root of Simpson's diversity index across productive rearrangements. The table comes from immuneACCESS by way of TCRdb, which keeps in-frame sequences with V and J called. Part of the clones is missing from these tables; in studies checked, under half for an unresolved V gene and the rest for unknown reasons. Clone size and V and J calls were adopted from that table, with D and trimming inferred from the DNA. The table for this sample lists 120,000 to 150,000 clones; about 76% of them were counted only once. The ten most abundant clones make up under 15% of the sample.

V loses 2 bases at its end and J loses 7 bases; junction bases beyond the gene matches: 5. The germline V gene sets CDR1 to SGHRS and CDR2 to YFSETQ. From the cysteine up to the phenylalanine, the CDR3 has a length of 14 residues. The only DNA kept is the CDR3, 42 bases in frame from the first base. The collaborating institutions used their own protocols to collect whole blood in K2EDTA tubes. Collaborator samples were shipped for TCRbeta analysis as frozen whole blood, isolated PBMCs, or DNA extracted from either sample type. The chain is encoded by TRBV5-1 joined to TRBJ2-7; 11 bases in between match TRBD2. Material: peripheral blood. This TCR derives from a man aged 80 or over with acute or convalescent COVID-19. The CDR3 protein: CASSFSGGAGEQYF. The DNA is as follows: TGCGCCAGCAGCTTTAGCGGGGGGGCTGGTGAGCAGTACTTC. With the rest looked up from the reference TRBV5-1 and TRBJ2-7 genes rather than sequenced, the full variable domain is KAGVTQTPRYLIKTRGQQVTLSCSPISGHRSVSWYQQTPGQGLQFLFEYFSETQRNKGNFPGRFSGRQFSNSRSEMNVSTLELGDSALYLCASSFSGGAGEQYFGPGTRLTVT.